The clone carrying this T cell receptor beta chain was counted at least ten times. Looked up from germline, CDR1 is LGHNA and CDR2 is YSLEER. V lost 2 bases and J lost 0, with 11 bases in between. The CDR3 contains 17 residues. The record originates from a study of CD8 T cells in ankylosing spondylitis. A quantitative 5'-RACE method, one with molecular barcodes, was used to make TCR beta libraries. One entry per CDR3 protein results from TCRdb running MiXCR on the 5' RACE reads. This table has hundreds of thousands of distinct CDR3 sequences, 25% to 30% appearing once. This chain links TRBV4-3 with TRBJ2-6; D possibly corresponds to TRBD1 (5 bases). Sequencing was carried out using blood, either unsorted or a sorted T cell fraction (not recorded which). The TCR originated in a male donor with ankylosing spondylitis or in good health (not recorded which). CDR3 loop: CASSQTPGHSGANVLTF. The CDR3 DNA is TGCGCCAGCAGCCAAACGCCAGGACACTCTGGGGCCAACGTCCTGACTTTC.